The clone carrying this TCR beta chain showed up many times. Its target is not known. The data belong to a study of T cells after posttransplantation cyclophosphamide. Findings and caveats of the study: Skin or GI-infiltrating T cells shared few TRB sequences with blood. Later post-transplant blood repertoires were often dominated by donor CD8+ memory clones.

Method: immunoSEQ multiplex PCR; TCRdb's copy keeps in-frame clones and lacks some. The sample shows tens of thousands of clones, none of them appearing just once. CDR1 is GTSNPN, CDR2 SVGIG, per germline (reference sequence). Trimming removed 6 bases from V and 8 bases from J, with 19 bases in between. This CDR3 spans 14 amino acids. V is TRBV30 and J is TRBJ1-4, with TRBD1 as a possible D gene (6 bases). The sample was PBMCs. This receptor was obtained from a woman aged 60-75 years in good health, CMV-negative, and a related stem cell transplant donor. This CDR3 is CACPPRGHGEKLFF. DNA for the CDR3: TGTGCCTGCCCCCCCCGGGGACATGGGGAAAAACTGTTTTTT.